Shown below are 27 T cell receptor beta chains from a single sample sequenced in a study of CXCR3-negative and CXCR3-positive naive CD8 T cells. The libraries of TRB cDNA were constructed through 5' RACE using UMI labels. TCRdb re-called the 5' RACE reads and shows each CDR3 protein once, DNA omitted. The sample table sets out approximately 83,000 distinct CDR3 sequences. The specimen was naive CXCR3- CD8+ T cells from blood. Documented subset: CD45RO-CCR7+CD27+CD95- naive CD8+ T cells lacking CXCR3 (TNR3-). The receptors here all came from a human donor in good health. Some clones in this sample may be carry-over from other donors' samples.

This CDR3 reads CASRRAGELYEQYF. V gene TRBV6-2 or TRBV6-3 combines with J gene TRBJ2-7; the D call of TRBD2 rests on TCRdb alone, since no DNA is present to check it. The CDR3 is 14 amino acids. CDR1 is MNHEY, CDR2 SVGEGT, per germline.

The rearrangement uses TRBV6-5 and TRBJ1-2; TCRdb names TRBD1, which stays unverified in the absence of DNA. CDR3 length: 16 residues. CDR1 is MNHEY and CDR2 is SVGAGI in the germline V gene. CDR3 amino acids: CASSYEQGTLGYGYTF.

This sequence joins TRBV28 and TRBJ2-5; TCRdb returns TRBD2, unconfirmable since there is no DNA. The length of the CDR3 is 15 residues. Looked up from germline, CDR1 is MDHEN and CDR2 is SYDVKM. The CDR3 sequence is CASSLGLAFQETQYF.

The rearrangement links TRBV10-3 to TRBJ2-1; there is no DNA to check the TCRdb D call of TRBD2. CDR3 length: 16 amino acids. CDR1 and CDR2 (germline): ENHRY, SYGVKD. CDR3: CAISEPSSLSYNEQFF.

The CDR3 reads CASSLPSNEQFF. The V and J genes are TRBV28 and TRBJ2-1. This CDR3 spans 12 amino acids. CDR1 and CDR2 (germline): MDHEN, SYDVKM.

The rearrangement links TRBV7-6 to TRBJ1-2; with no DNA, the TCRdb D assignment of TRBD1 cannot be verified. The CDR3 loop spans 13 amino acids. Germline V gene data show CDR1 as SGHVS and CDR2 as FNYEAQ. The CDR3 loop reads CASSFRQGDDYTF.

The chain joins TRBV27 to TRBJ1-5; the D gene TCRdb calls, TRBD1, cannot be checked with no DNA. This CDR3 spans 13 amino acids. Per germline, CDR1 MNHEY and CDR2 SMNVEV (reference sequence). The chain's CDR3 is CASSARGDQPQHF.

The rearrangement links TRBV7-8 to TRBJ2-1. The CDR3 extends over 12 amino acids. Germline V CDR1 and CDR2: SGHVS, FQNEAQ. CDR3 in amino acids: CASSREDNEQFF.

The chain uses TRBV19 and TRBJ2-2. CDR3 size: 13 residues. Germline-derived CDR1 and CDR2 are LNHDA and SQIVND (reference sequence). The CDR3 sequence: CASSIASTGELFF.

The chain carries TRBV6-2 or TRBV6-3 and TRBJ2-7; TCRdb proposes TRBD2, but this gene call is untestable without DNA. The CDR3 is 13 amino acids. The germline V gene encodes CDR1 MNHEY and CDR2 SVGEGT. The CDR3 loop reads CASSPLASVKQYF.

The chain carries TRBV7-3 and TRBJ2-7. Looked up from germline, CDR1 is SGHTA and CDR2 is FQGTGA. The length of the CDR3 is 13 residues. This CDR3 reads CASSLKGFDEQYF. Based on the CDR3 plus reference TRBV7-3 and TRBJ2-7, the full variable domain is GAGVSQTPSNKVTEKGKYVELRCDPISGHTALYWYRQSLGQGPEFLIYFQGTGAADDSGLPNDRFFAVRPEGSVSTLKIQRTERGDSAVYLCASSLKGFDEQYFGPGTRLTVT.

The gene calls are TRBV20-1 and TRBJ2-7. The CDR3 is 11 residues long. The germline CDR1 and CDR2 sequences are DFQATT and SNEGSKA (reference sequence). The CDR3 protein is CSAGTSYEQYF.

The chain couples TRBV29-1 to TRBJ2-1; TCRdb returns TRBD1, unconfirmable since there is no DNA. The CDR3 length is 16 residues. Germline V gene lookup returns CDR1 SQVTM and CDR2 ANQGSEA. The chain's CDR3 is CSVEAFTGVAPNEQFF.

The rearrangement uses TRBV6-2 or TRBV6-3 and TRBJ2-1; TCRdb picks TRBD1, but there is no DNA to check that call. CDR3 size: 14 residues. Germline-derived CDR1 and CDR2 are MNHEY and SVGEGT. The chain's CDR3 is CASSRGSSYNEQFF.

The chain has TRBV6-2 or TRBV6-3 and TRBJ2-3; checking the TCRdb D call of TRBD2 is not possible without DNA. The CDR3 is 15 residues long. The germline V gene encodes CDR1 MNHEY and CDR2 SVGEGT. The CDR3 loop reads CASSPTSGDTDTQYF.

The rearrangement links TRBV11-2 to TRBJ1-3; TCRdb returns TRBD1, unconfirmable since there is no DNA. From germline, CDR1 is SGHAT and CDR2 FQNNGV. CDR3 length: 19 residues. CDR3 loop: CASSFPHPTGGFSGNTIYF.

The chain joins TRBV29-1 to TRBJ2-7; TCRdb reports TRBD1, a call that lacks DNA to check it against. CDR3 length: 12 amino acids. In germline, CDR1 is SQVTM, CDR2 ANQGSEA. CDR3 loop: CSVGATGYEQYF.

V gene TRBV10-3 combines with J gene TRBJ2-2. The CDR3 sequence is 16 residues long. CDR1 is ENHRY, CDR2 SYGVKD, per germline. CDR3 sequence: CAIRYKDQANTGELFF.

This chain joins TRBV29-1 and TRBJ1-2; TCRdb picks TRBD1, but there is no DNA to check that call. CDR1 is SQVTM, CDR2 ANQGSEA, per germline. The CDR3 is 13 amino acids. The CDR3 protein is CSVPPGGGGGYTF.

V gene TRBV29-1 combines with J gene TRBJ2-3. Germline lookup yields CDR1 SQVTM and CDR2 ANQGSEA. The CDR3 is made up of 11 amino acids. The CDR3 protein is CSVLATDTQYF.

The CDR3 reads CASNLNTEAFF. The V call is TRBV19, the J call TRBJ1-1. Germline CDR1 is LNHDA and CDR2 is SQIVND (reference sequence). This CDR3 has 11 amino acids. Drawing the rest from reference TRBV19 and TRBJ1-1, the complete variable domain is DGGITQSPKYLFRKEGQNVTLSCEQNLNHDAMYWYRQDPGQGLRLIYYSQIVNDFQKGDIAEGYSVSREKKESFPLTVTSAQKNPTAFYLCASNLNTEAFFGQGTRLTVV.

V is TRBV11-2 and J is TRBJ2-7; TCRdb returns TRBD1, unconfirmable since there is no DNA. This CDR3 region has 13 residues. Germline V lookup: CDR1 SGHAT, CDR2 FQNNGV. The CDR3 protein is CASSTSGGYEQYF.

J is TRBJ2-7 and V is TRBV27. CDR1 is MNHEY, CDR2 SMNVEV, per germline (reference sequence). The CDR3 has 15 amino acids. The CDR3 here is CASSLSAGVPYEQYF.

The rearrangement joins TRBV5-1 to TRBJ2-1. CDR3 length equals 16 residues. Looked up from germline, CDR1 is SGHRS and CDR2 is YFSETQ. The CDR3 reads CASSFPDSYSYNEQFF. Full variable domain (remainder filled in from reference TRBV5-1 and TRBJ2-1): KAGVTQTPRYLIKTRGQQVTLSCSPISGHRSVSWYQQTPGQGLQFLFEYFSETQRNKGNFPGRFSGRQFSNSRSEMNVSTLELGDSALYLCASSFPDSYSYNEQFFGPGTRLTVL.

Here the CDR3 reads CASSSWLGGTGLNPSYEQYF. This sequence joins TRBV7-9 and TRBJ2-7; as DNA is missing, the TRBD1 call by TCRdb cannot be tested. The CDR3 has 20 residues. The germline gives CDR1 SEHNR, CDR2 FQNEAQ (reference sequence).

The CDR3 here is CASSQGLANSYEQYF. This sequence joins TRBV3-1 and TRBJ2-7; there is no DNA to check the TCRdb D call of TRBD2. The CDR3 loop spans 15 amino acids. Germline assignment: CDR1 LGHDT and CDR2 YNNKEL (reference sequence).

The rearrangement uses TRBV20-1 and TRBJ2-7; TCRdb lists TRBD2, though no DNA is available to test this call. Germline lookup yields CDR1 DFQATT and CDR2 SNEGSKA (reference sequence). This CDR3 is 14 amino acids long. CDR3 residues: CSASSGPSSYEQYF.